The rows below give T cell receptor beta chains drawn from one sample of a study of blood T cell repertoires in COVID-19. Produced via immunoSEQ multiplex PCR; TCRdb's table is partial and in-frame only. The sample records under 200,000 clones, 70% to 80% being singletons. Sequencing used peripheral blood. These receptors all come from a man between 60 and 75 years old with acute or convalescent COVID-19. Each CDR3 is given with its conserved first and last residue. D genes are given only for firm matches. Not all rows give a size; the values are once, few, many and, for expanded clones, a class.

>TRBD1|TRBV2|NA|TRBJ2-7
TGTGCCAGCACCGCACAGGGGACCATTTACGAGCAGTACTTC
CASTAQGTIYEQYF
>NA|TRBV9|NA|TRBJ1-1
TGTGCCAGCAGCGTAGGGCGGGGGAACACTGAAGCTTTCTTT
CASSVGRGNTEAFF
>NA|TRBV6-5|NA|TRBJ1-5
TGCGGGACACAGAATAACCACAATCAGCCCCAGCATTTT
CGTQNNHNQPQHF
>NA|TRBV6-2/TRBV6-3|few|TRBJ2-5
TGTGCCAGCAGTTATTCGTGGGACAAAGAGACCCAGTACTTC
CASSYSWDKETQYF
>NA|TRBV19|NA|TRBJ2-3
TGTGCCAGTAGCGACTACAGTGATAGCACAGATACGCAGTATTTT
CASSDYSDSTDTQYF
>TRBD1|TRBV30|NA|TRBJ1-4
TGTGCCTGGACTCAAATTAGACAGGGGACTGAAAAACTGTTTTTT
CAWTQIRQGTEKLFF
>NA|TRBV21-1|NA|TRBJ1-1
TGTGCCAGCAGCAAAGTTAGAGGGAAGACAGGGAGGCTTATGAACACTGAAGCTTTCTTT
CASSKVRGKTGRLMNTEAFF
>TRBD2|TRBV3-1/TRBV3-2|NA|TRBJ2-5
TGTGCCAGCAGCCCCCTAGCGGGGGCAGAGACCCAGTACTTC
CASSPLAGAETQYF
>TRBD1|TRBV11-2|once|TRBJ1-3
TGTGCCAGCAGCCGGGACAGGGCGTCTGGAAACACCATATATTTT
CASSRDRASGNTIYF
>TRBD2|TRBV5-8|NA|TRBJ2-5
TGTGCCAGCAGGTACAAACTAGCGGCACAAGAGACCCAGTACTTC
CASRYKLAAQETQYF
>TRBD1|TRBV5-1|NA|TRBJ1-6
TGCGCCAGCAGCTTACGCGGGGACAGAAATTCACCCCTCCACTTT
CASSLRGDRNSPLHF
>TRBD1|TRBV6-5|NA|TRBJ1-2
TGTGCCAGCAATCCGACAGGGGGCTATGGCTACACCTTC
CASNPTGGYGYTF
>TRBD2|TRBV6-5|NA|TRBJ2-7
TGTGCCAGCACCGTTCTCGGGGGGGTCTACGAGCAGTACTTC
CASTVLGGVYEQYF
>NA|TRBV7-3|once|TRBJ2-1
TGTGCCAGCAGCTTGACACAGGGAAACAATGAGCAGTTCTTC
CASSLTQGNNEQFF
>NA|TRBV4-3|once|TRBJ2-7
TGCGCCAGCAGCCAAAGACTCCGGGACTTTATCTCCTACGAGCAGTACTTC
CASSQRLRDFISYEQYF
>NA|TRBV2|once|TRBJ2-6
TGTGCCAGCACAGTCTCCTCTGGGGCCAACGTCCTGACTTTC
CASTVSSGANVLTF
>NA|TRBV6-5|NA|TRBJ2-5
TGTGCCAGCAGCCCCAGGGTTCGAGAGACCCAGTACTTC
CASSPRVRETQYF
>NA|TRBV7-8|NA|TRBJ2-7
TGTGCCAGCAGCTCACCCCGGGTACTAACCTACGAGCAGTACTTC
CASSSPRVLTYEQYF
>TRBD1|TRBV27|NA|TRBJ2-7
TGTGCCAGCAGGCGAGAATGGACAGGGGGCAGCGAGCAGTACTTC
CASRREWTGGSEQYF
>NA|TRBV6-5|NA|TRBJ2-7
TGTGCCAGCAGTTACTTTACAGGATACGAGCAGTACTTC
CASSYFTGYEQYF
>TRBD1|TRBV7-8|NA|TRBJ2-5
TGTGCCAGCAGCTTATGGGGGACAGTACAAGAGACCCAGTACTTC
CASSLWGTVQETQYF
>NA|TRBV4-2|few|TRBJ2-1
TGTGCCAGCAGCCAGAGACAAGCGGCCAGCTCCTACAATGAGCAGTTCTTC
CASSQRQAASSYNEQFF
>TRBD1|TRBV29-1|NA|TRBJ2-5
TGCAGCGTTGAAGGTCGACAGGGCTACTTGTACCAAGAGACCCAGTACTTC
CSVEGRQGYLYQETQYF
>TRBD2|TRBV30|once|TRBJ2-1
TGTGCCTGGAGTGCGGGACTAGCGGGGGGAGAGCAGTTCTTC
CAWSAGLAGGEQFF
>NA|TRBV7-8|NA|TRBJ1-4
TGTGCCAGCAGCCTCTCTCGGGTCGGGTCTCGCAATGAAAAACTGTTTTTT
CASSLSRVGSRNEKLFF
>NA|TRBV7-9|NA|TRBJ2-7
TGTGCCAGCAGCTGGCAGGGTTGGGACGAGCAGTACTTC
CASSWQGWDEQYF
>TRBD1|TRBV15|NA|TRBJ1-1
TGTGCCACCAGCAGAAAAGGAACAGGGGGAGGAACTGAAGCTTTCTTT
CATSRKGTGGGTEAFF
>NA|TRBV6-5|NA|TRBJ1-5
TGTGCCAGCAGTTACAAACGGGAATTAAGGCCCCAGCATTTT
CASSYKRELRPQHF
>NA|TRBV7-9|NA|TRBJ1-1
TGTGCCAGCAGCTTAACACAGGCTAACACTGAAGCTTTCTTT
CASSLTQANTEAFF
>TRBD1|TRBV6-5|NA|TRBJ1-4
TGTGCCAGCAGGACAGGGGGGAATGAAAAACTGTTTTTT
CASRTGGNEKLFF
>NA|TRBV11-3|NA|TRBJ2-2
TGTGCCAGCAGCTCGCCGGAGGCAGGGAACACCGGGGAGCTGTTTTTT
CASSSPEAGNTGELFF
>TRBD1|TRBV7-3|NA|TRBJ2-2
TGTGCCAGCAGCCCCCAACAGGGGGCGAACACCGGGGAGCTGTTTTTT
CASSPQQGANTGELFF
>TRBD1|TRBV24-1|NA|TRBJ2-3
TGTGCCACCAGTGATCCAGGGGGCGGAACGCAGTATTTT
CATSDPGGGTQYF
>NA|TRBV21-1|NA|TRBJ2-4
TGTGCCAGCAGCAAAGATCAGGGGATTCAGTACTTC
CASSKDQGIQYF
>NA|TRBV19|once|TRBJ1-1
TGTGCCAGTAGTATACCAAGTTACAGGTCAAACACTGAAGCTTTCTTT
CASSIPSYRSNTEAFF
>NA|TRBV9|NA|TRBJ2-5
TGTGCCAGCAGCGCTAGTGGGGAGACCCAGTACTTC
CASSASGETQYF
>NA|TRBV28|NA|TRBJ1-3
TGTGCCAGCAGGGGGACTACTGGAAACACCATATATTTT
CASRGTTGNTIYF
>NA|TRBV30|NA|TRBJ2-3
TGTGCCTGGAGTGGTGGTAGCGGCACAGATACGCAGTATTTT
CAWSGGSGTDTQYF
>NA|TRBV5-6|NA|TRBJ1-1
TGTGCCAGCAGTTTTTACAGACCTACGGGGACTGAAGCTTTCTTT
CASSFYRPTGTEAFF
>NA|TRBV9|NA|TRBJ1-1
TGTGCCAGCAGCACTCGACAGGACATGAACACTGAAGCTTTCTTT
CASSTRQDMNTEAFF
>TRBD1|TRBV13|NA|TRBJ1-2
TGTGCCAGCAGCAGTCAGGGGGCTTCCTATGGCTACACCTTC
CASSSQGASYGYTF
>NA|TRBV28|NA|TRBJ1-1
TGTGCCAGCAGTTCCTCGACACAGGGCCTCCTGAACACTGAAGCTTTCTTT
CASSSSTQGLLNTEAFF
>NA|TRBV4-1|NA|TRBJ1-6
TGCGCCAGCAGCCCTGGGACTTACGTGAATTCACCCCTCCACTTT
CASSPGTYVNSPLHF